These T cell receptor beta chains were read from a single sample in a study of OX40 agonist ivuxolimab in advanced cancers. Repertoires were generated with immunoSEQ multiplex PCR, while TCRdb's copy carries only in-frame clones and drops some. The sample gives more than 95,000 clones, 92% of which show up once; under 0.9% is in the top ten. The sample here was CD4+ or CD8+ T cells sorted from blood, taken in a trial of the OX40 agonist ivuxolimab. Source of these receptors: an adult with an advanced solid tumor such as melanoma, head and neck, liver or kidney cancer. CDR3s include the opening cysteine and the closing phenylalanine or tryptophan. A D gene is named only where the DNA matches it firmly. The size of a clone is reported for some rows only, either as once, few or many, or as a class for expanded clones.

J gene: TRBJ1-2; D gene: NA; clone size: NA; V gene: TRBV7-6; CDR3 DNA: TGTGCCAGCCAAGGTTCGTGGGGGAACTATGGCTACACCTTC; CDR3 protein: CASQGSWGNYGYTF
J gene: TRBJ1-4; D gene: NA; clone size: NA; V gene: TRBV6-1; CDR3 DNA: TGTGCCAGCAGTGCTCTGGGGGGAGCCTCAGCTAATGAAAAACTGTTTTTT; CDR3 protein: CASSALGGASANEKLFF
J gene: TRBJ2-2; D gene: NA; clone size: NA; V gene: TRBV27; CDR3 DNA: TGTGCCAGCAGCCTTGGATTGCGGACCGGGGAGCTGTTTTTT; CDR3 protein: CASSLGLRTGELFF
J gene: TRBJ2-1; D gene: NA; clone size: NA; V gene: TRBV19; CDR3 DNA: TGTGCCAGTAGTATACCTTCGTCAGGGCCGTCGTACAATGAGCAGTTCTTC; CDR3 protein: CASSIPSSGPSYNEQFF
J gene: TRBJ1-1; D gene: NA; clone size: NA; V gene: TRBV11-2; CDR3 DNA: TGTGCCAGCAGCTTATATAAAACTGAAGCTTTCTTT; CDR3 protein: CASSLYKTEAFF
J gene: TRBJ2-7; D gene: NA; clone size: NA; V gene: TRBV28; CDR3 DNA: TGTGCCAGCAGGGGCTGGGCAGGGTTAACCTACGAGCAGTACTTC; CDR3 protein: CASRGWAGLTYEQYF
J gene: TRBJ2-7; D gene: TRBD2; clone size: NA; V gene: TRBV23-1; CDR3 DNA: TGCGCCAGTCCTCCCCTAGCGGGGAGGGGGCCCTACGAGCAGTACTTC; CDR3 protein: CASPPLAGRGPYEQYF
J gene: TRBJ2-5; D gene: NA; clone size: once; V gene: TRBV2; CDR3 DNA: TGTGCCAGCAGTGTTATTGAGAGTGAGACCCAGTACTTC; CDR3 protein: CASSVIESETQYF
J gene: TRBJ2-7; D gene: TRBD2; clone size: NA; V gene: TRBV6-5; CDR3 DNA: TGTGCCAGCAGGAGCCTAGCGGGAGGGCTCGAGCAGTACTTC; CDR3 protein: CASRSLAGGLEQYF
J gene: TRBJ2-7; D gene: NA; clone size: NA; V gene: TRBV1; CDR3 DNA: TGCACCAGCAGCCAAGGACCTCCGGGACTAGCGGGAGTTTCCGAGCAGTACTTC; CDR3 protein: CTSSQGPPGLAGVSEQYF
J gene: TRBJ2-7; D gene: NA; clone size: NA; V gene: TRBV5-1; CDR3 DNA: TGCGCCAGCAGCTTTACGGGACAACGCTACGAGCAGTACTTC; CDR3 protein: CASSFTGQRYEQYF
J gene: TRBJ2-7; D gene: TRBD2; clone size: NA; V gene: TRBV7-3; CDR3 DNA: TGTGCCAGCAGCCCCGGACTAGCCCTCCCCTACGAGCAGTACTTC; CDR3 protein: CASSPGLALPYEQYF
J gene: TRBJ2-7; D gene: NA; clone size: NA; V gene: TRBV6-5; CDR3 DNA: TGTGCCAGCAGTCCCCTGGGGCCCCACTACGAGCAGTACTTC; CDR3 protein: CASSPLGPHYEQYF
J gene: TRBJ2-2; D gene: NA; clone size: NA; V gene: TRBV2; CDR3 DNA: TGTGCCAGCTCCCTTGACAGGAACACCGGGGAGCTGTTTTTT; CDR3 protein: CASSLDRNTGELFF
J gene: TRBJ1-5; D gene: NA; clone size: NA; V gene: TRBV4-2; CDR3 DNA: TGTGCCAGCAGCCAAGGTACTATGGAAGTTGGCAATCAGCCCCAGCATTTT; CDR3 protein: CASSQGTMEVGNQPQHF